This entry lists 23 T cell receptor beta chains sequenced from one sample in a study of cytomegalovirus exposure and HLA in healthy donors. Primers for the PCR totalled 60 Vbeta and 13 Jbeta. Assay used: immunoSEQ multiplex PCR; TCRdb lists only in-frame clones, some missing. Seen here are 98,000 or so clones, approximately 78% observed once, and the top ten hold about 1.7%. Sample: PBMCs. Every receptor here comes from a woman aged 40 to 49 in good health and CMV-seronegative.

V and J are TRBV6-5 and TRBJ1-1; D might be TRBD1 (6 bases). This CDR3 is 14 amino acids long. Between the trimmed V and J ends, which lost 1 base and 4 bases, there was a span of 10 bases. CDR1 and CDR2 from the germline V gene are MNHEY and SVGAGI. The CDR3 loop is CASSYYQGGTEAFF. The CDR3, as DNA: TGTGCCAGCAGTTACTATCAAGGGGGCACTGAAGCTTTCTTT.

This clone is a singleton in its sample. CDR3 sequence reads: CASSIGLAGVYEQYF. In DNA, the CDR3 is TGCGCCAGCAGCATAGGACTAGCGGGAGTGTACGAGCAGTACTTC. The chain uses TRBV5-1 and TRBJ2-5; 13 positions agree with TRBD2. With the DNA end fitting TRBJ2-7 better, the J assignment may be wrong. The CDR3 is 15 amino acids. Per the germline V gene, CDR1 is SGHRS and CDR2 is YFSETQ.

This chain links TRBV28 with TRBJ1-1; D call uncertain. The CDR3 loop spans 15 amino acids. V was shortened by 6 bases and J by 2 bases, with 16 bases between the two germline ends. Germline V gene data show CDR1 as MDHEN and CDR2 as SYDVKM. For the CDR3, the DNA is TGTGCCAGCAGAACCACCGGGTCCCCTAACACTGAAGCTTTCTTT. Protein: CASRTTGSPNTEAFF.

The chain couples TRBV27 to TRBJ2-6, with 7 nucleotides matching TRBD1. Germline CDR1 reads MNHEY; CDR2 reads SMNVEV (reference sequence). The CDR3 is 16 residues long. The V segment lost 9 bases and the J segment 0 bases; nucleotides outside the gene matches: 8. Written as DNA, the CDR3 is TGTGCCAGAGGAAGGGGGCCCCCCTCTGGGGCCAACGTCCTGACTTTC. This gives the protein CARGRGPPSGANVLTF.

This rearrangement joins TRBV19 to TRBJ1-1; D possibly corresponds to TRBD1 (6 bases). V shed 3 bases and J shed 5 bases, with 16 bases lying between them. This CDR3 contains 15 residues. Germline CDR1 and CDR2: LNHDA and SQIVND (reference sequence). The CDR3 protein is CASSMGGHRGTEAFF. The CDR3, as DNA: TGTGCCAGTAGTATGGGGGGGCACCGAGGGACTGAAGCTTTCTTT.

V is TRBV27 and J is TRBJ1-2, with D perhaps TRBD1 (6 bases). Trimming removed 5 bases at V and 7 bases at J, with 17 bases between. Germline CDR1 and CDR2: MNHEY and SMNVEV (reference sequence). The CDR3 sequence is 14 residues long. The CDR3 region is CASSTVNTGSGYTF. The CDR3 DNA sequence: TGTGCCAGCAGTACCGTCAATACAGGGTCTGGCTACACCTTC.

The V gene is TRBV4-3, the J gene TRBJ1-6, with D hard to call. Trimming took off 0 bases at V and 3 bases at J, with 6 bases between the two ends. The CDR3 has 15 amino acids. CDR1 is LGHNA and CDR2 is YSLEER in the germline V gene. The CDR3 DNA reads TGCGCCAGCAGCCAAGATAACAGCTATAATTCACCCCTCCACTTT. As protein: CASSQDNSYNSPLHF.

Here the CDR3 reads CASTEGRGAGELFF. In DNA form, the CDR3 reads TGTGCCAGTACGGAGGGTCGAGGCGCCGGGGAGCTGTTTTTT. This chain links TRBV19 with TRBJ2-2, with a tentative D call TRBD2 (6 bases). This CDR3 has 14 residues. The germline CDR1 and CDR2 sequences are LNHDA and SQIVND (reference sequence). Trimming took off 7 bases at V and 6 bases at J, with 15 bases between the two ends.

The CDR3 sequence: CASRLDRAGNTIYF. The CDR3 region has the DNA TGTGCCAGCAGATTGGACAGGGCTGGAAACACCATATATTTT. The J gene is TRBJ1-3, the V gene TRBV7-2, with 8 bases fitting TRBD1. Per the germline V gene, CDR1 is SGHTA and CDR2 is FQGNSA. V lost 6 bases, J lost 2 bases, and 3 bases stayed unmatched. CDR3 length equals 14 residues.

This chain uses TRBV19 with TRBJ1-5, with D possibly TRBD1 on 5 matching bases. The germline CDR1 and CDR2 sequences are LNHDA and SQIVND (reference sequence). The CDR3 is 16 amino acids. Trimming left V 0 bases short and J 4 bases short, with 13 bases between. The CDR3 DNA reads TGTGCCAGTAGTATAGATTCTGGGGGAGGGAATCAGCCCCAGCATTTT. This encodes CASSIDSGGGNQPQHF.

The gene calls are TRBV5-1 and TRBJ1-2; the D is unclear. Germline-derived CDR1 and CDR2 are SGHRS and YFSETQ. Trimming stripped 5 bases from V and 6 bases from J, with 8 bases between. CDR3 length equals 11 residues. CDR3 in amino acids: CASRLQNGYTF. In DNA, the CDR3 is TGCGCCAGCAGATTACAGAATGGCTACACCTTC.

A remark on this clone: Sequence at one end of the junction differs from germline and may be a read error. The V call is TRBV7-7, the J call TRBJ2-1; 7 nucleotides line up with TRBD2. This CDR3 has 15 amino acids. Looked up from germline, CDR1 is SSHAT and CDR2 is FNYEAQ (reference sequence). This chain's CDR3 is CASSLVAGAGNEQFF. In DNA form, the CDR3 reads TGTGCTAGCAGCTTAGTTGCGGGAGCAGGGAATGAGCAGTTCTTC.

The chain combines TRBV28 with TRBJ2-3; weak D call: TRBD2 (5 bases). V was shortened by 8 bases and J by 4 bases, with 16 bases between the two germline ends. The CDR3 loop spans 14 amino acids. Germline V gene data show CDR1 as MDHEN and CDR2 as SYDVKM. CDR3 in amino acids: CASRGFFYADTQYF. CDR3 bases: TGTGCCAGCCGCGGGTTCTTTTATGCAGATACGCAGTATTTT.

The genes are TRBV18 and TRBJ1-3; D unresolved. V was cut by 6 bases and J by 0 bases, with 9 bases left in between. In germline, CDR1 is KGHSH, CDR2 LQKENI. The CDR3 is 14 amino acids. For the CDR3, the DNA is TGTGCCAGCTCCCCGGGGAACTCTGGAAACACCATATATTTT. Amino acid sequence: CASSPGNSGNTIYF.

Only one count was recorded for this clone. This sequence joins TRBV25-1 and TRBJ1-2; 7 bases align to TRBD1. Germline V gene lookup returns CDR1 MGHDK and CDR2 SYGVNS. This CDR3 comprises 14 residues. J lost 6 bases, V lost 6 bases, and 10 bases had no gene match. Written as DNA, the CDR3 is TGTGCCAGCAGCCCACCCGGGACAGCGAATGGCTACACCTTC. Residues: CASSPPGTANGYTF.

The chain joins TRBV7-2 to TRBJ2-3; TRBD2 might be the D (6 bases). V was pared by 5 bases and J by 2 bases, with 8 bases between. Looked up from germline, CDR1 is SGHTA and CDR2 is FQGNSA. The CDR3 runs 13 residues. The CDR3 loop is CASSREFTDTQYF. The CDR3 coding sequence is TGTGCCAGCAGCCGGGAGTTCACAGATACGCAGTATTTT.

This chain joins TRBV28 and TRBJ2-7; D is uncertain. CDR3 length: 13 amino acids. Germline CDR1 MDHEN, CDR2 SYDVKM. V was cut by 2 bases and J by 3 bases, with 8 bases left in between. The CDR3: CASSLSWFYEQYF. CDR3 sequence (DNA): TGTGCCAGCAGTTTAAGCTGGTTCTACGAGCAGTACTTC.

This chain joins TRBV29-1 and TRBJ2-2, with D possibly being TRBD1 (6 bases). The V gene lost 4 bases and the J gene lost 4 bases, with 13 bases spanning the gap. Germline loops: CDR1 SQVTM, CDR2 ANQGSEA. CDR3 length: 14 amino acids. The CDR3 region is CSVAQGTTTGELFF. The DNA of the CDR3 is TGCAGCGTTGCTCAGGGGACGACCACCGGGGAGCTGTTTTTT.

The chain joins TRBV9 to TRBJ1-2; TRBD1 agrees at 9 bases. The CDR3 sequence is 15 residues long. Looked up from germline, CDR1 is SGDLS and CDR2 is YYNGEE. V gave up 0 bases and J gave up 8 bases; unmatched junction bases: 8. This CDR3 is CASSVASTGGDGYTF. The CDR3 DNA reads TGTGCCAGCAGCGTAGCTTCGACAGGGGGTGACGGCTACACCTTC.

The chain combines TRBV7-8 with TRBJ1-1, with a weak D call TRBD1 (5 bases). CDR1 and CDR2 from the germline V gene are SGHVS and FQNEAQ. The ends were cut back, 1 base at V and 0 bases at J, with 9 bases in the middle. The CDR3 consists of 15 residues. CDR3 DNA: TGTGCCAGCAGCTTAGAATCAGGGTTGAACACTGAAGCTTTCTTT. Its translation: CASSLESGLNTEAFF.

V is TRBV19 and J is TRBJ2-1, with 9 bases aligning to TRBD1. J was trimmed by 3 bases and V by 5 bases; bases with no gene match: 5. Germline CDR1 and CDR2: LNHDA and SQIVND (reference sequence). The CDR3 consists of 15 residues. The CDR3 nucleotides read TGTGCCAGTAGTCATACAGGGGGCGTCTACAATGAGCAGTTCTTC. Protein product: CASSHTGGVYNEQFF.

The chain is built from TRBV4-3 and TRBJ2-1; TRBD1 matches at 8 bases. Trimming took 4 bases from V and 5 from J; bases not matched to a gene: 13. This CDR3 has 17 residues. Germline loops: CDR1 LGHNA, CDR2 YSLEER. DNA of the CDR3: TGCGCCAGCAGCCCCGATGCGGTCCTGACAGGGGACAATGAGCAGTTCTTC. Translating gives CASSPDAVLTGDNEQFF.

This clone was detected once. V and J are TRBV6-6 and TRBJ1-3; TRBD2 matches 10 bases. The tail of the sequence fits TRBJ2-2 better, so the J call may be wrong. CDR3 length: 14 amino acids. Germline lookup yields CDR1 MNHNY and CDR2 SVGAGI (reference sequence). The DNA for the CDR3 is TGTGCCAGCGGGAGCGGGAGGGCATCCGGGGAGCTGTTTTTT. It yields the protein CASGSGRASGELFF.